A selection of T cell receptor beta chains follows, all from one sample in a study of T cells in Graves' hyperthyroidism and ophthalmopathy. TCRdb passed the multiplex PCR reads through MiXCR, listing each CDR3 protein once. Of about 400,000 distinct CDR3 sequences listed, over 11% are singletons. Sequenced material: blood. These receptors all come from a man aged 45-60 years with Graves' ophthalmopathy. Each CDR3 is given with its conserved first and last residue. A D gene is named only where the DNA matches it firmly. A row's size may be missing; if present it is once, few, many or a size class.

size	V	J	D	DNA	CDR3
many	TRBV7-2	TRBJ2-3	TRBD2	TGTGCCAGCAGTTCCGGGACTAGCGGGACTCTTGCGCAGTATTTT	CASSSGTSGTLAQYF
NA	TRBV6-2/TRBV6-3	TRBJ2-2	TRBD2	TGTGCCAGCAGTTCATCATCCGGGACTAGCTTGATCGGGGAGCTGTTTTTT	CASSSSSGTSLIGELFF
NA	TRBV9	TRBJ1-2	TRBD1	TGTGCCAGCAGCGTAGAAGGCCTCCGGTCACAGGGGGCAGTTATCGCTGGAGGCTACACCTTC	CASSVEGLRSQGAVIAGGYTF
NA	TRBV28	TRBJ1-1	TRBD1	TGTGCCAGCAGTCCCCTACAGGGGGTGAACACTGAAGCTCTCTTT	CASSPLQGVNTEALF
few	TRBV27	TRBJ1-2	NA	TGTGCCAGCAGTTTTTCGGTTAACTATGGCTACACCTTC	CASSFSVNYGYTF
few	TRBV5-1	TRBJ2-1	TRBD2	TGCGCCAGCAGCTTGGCGACTAGCGCGTACAATGAGCAGTTCTTC	CASSLATSAYNEQFF
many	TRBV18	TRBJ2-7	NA	TGTGCCAGCTCCCCCCGGGACGGAGCCTACGAGCAGTACTTC	CASSPRDGAYEQYF
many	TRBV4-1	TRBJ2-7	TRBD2	TGCGCCAGCAGTCCCACTACCGGGACTAGCGGGAGGGGCGAGCAGTACTTC	CASSPTTGTSGRGEQYF
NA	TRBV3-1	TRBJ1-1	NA	TGTGCCAGCAGCCAGCGGGGGGGCCTCACTGAAGCTTTCTTT	CASSQRGGLTEAFF
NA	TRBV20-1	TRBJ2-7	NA	TGCAGTGCTAGCCCCAGCGGGCACTCCTACGAGCAGTACTTC	CSASPSGHSYEQYF
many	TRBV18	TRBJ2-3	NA	TGTGCCAGCTCACCAAGCCTAGATACGCAGTATTTT	CASSPSLDTQYF
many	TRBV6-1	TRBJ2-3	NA	TGTGCCAGCAGTGAAAGTTCCGGACGTCGGGTCGTAGATACGCAGTATTTT	CASSESSGRRVVDTQYF
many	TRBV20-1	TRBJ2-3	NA	TGCAGTGCTATAGGACTATCGAGCACAGATACGCAGTATTTT	CSAIGLSSTDTQYF
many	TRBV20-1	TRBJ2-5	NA	TGCAGTGCTAGCCCGACACGGACTTTGACCCAGTACTTC	CSASPTRTLTQYF
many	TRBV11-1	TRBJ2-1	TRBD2	TGTGCCAGCAGTAAAGCGGGAGGGCGTTACAATGAGCAGTTCTTC	CASSKAGGRYNEQFF
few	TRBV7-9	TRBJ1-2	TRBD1	TGTGCCAGCAGTAACGGACAGGGGGGTCCTCTTGGCTACACCTTC	CASSNGQGGPLGYTF
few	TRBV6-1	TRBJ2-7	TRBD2	TGTGCCAGCAGTGAGCGGTCGGGGGGGCGCATAGCTTTCTACGAGCAGTACTTC	CASSERSGGRIAFYEQYF
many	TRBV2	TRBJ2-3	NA	TGTGCCAGCGGTTCGGCGGATCGCACAGATACGCAGTATTTT	CASGSADRTDTQYF
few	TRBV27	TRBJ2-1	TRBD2	TGTGCCAGCAGTTTCGGGACTATAGCTGAGCAGTTCTTC	CASSFGTIAEQFF
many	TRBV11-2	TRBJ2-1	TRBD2	TGTGCCAGCAGCGTCGGGACTAGCTATGAGCAGTTCTTC	CASSVGTSYEQFF
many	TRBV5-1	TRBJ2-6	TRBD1	TGCGCCAGCAGCGCCGCGGACAGGGGCCACTCTGGGGCCAACGTCCTGACTTTC	CASSAADRGHSGANVLTF
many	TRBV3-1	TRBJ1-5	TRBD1	TGTGCCAGCAGCCTGGGACAGAACAATCAGCCCCAGCATTTT	CASSLGQNNQPQHF
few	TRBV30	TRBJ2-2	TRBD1	TGTGCCTGGAGGGGGGACAGTACCGGGGAGCTGTTTTTT	CAWRGDSTGELFF
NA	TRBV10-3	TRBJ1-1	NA	TGTGCCATCTTCGCAGGGCAAGGTACTGAAGCTTTCTTT	CAIFAGQGTEAFF
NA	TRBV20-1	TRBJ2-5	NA	TGCAGTGCCGGGGGGCTGGCAGAGACCCAGTACTTC	CSAGGLAETQYF
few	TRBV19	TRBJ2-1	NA	TGTGCCAGTCTCGGGAACAATGAGCAGTTCTTC	CASLGNNEQFF
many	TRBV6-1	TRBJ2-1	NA	TGTGCCAGCAGCGGGGGCGCGGAAGGCTCCTACAATGAGCAGTTCTTC	CASSGGAEGSYNEQFF
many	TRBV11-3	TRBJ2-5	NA	TGTGCCAGCAGCTTAGCCAGGGGATCTGAGACCCAGTACTTC	CASSLARGSETQYF
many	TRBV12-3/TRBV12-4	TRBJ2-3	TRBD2	TGTGCCAGCATAACAGCGGGAGTTTCAGATACGCAGTATTTT	CASITAGVSDTQYF
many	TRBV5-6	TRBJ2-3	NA	TGTGCCAGCAGCTCCCGTTTTGGTTCAGATACGCAGTATTTT	CASSSRFGSDTQYF
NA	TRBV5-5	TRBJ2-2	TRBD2	TGTGCCAGCAGCCCGGGACTAGTGACCGGGGAGCTGTTTTTT	CASSPGLVTGELFF
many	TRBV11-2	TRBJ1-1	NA	TGTGCCAGCAGCTCCCTGATTACTGAAGCTTTCTTT	CASSSLITEAFF
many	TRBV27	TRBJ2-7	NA	TGTGCCAGCAGTTTCCTCCCCAATAGGGGGAACTACGAGCAGTACTTC	CASSFLPNRGNYEQYF
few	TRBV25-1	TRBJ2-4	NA	TGTGCCAGCAGTGAAATAGATCACGAAATTCAGTACTTC	CASSEIDHEIQYF
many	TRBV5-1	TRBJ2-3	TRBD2	TGCGCCAGCAGCGTAACCGGGACTAGCAGGAGTGCAGATACGCAGTATTTT	CASSVTGTSRSADTQYF
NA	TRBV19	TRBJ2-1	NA	TGTGCCAGTAGTATTCTTTTAGCAACCAACTACAATGAGCAGTTCTTC	CASSILLATNYNEQFF
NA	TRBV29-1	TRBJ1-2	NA	TGCAGCGTTGATAGGGGCGGAGGCTATGGCTACACCTTC	CSVDRGGGYGYTF
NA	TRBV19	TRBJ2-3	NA	TGTGCCAGTAGTATGCTAGCGAGCTTATCAGATACGCAGTATTTT	CASSMLASLSDTQYF
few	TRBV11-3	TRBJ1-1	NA	TGTGCCAGCAGCCCCAGCCCGCTCGGCAACACTGAAGCTTTCTTT	CASSPSPLGNTEAFF
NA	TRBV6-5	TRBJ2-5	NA	TGTGCCAGCAGTTACTCTGGGCTAGACCAAGAGACCCAGTACTTC	CASSYSGLDQETQYF
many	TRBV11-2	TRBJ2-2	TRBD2	TGTGCCAGCACCATAGCGGGAGGCCTCGACACCGGGGAGCTGTTTTTT	CASTIAGGLDTGELFF
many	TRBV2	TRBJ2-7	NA	TGTGCCAGCGGGTCCGAGCAGTACTTC	CASGSEQYF
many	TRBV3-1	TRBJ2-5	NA	TGTGCCAGCAGCCCGGCCTGGGGCTCGGAGACCCAGTACTTC	CASSPAWGSETQYF
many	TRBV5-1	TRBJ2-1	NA	TGCGCCAGCAGCTTGGGACAAAATGAGCAGTTCTTC	CASSLGQNEQFF
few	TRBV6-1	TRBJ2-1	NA	TGTGCCAGCAGTGCCCACCTTTATGAGCAGTTCTTC	CASSAHLYEQFF
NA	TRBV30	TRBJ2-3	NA	TGTGCCTGGAGTGATCTGGATACGCAGTATTTT	CAWSDLDTQYF
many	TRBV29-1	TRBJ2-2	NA	TGCAGCGTTGGCACGGGATTTAACAGGGAGCTGTTTTTT	CSVGTGFNRELFF
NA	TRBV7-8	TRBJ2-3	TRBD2	TGTGCCAGCAGCTTGACTAGCGGGAGCTTGGATACGCAGTATTTT	CASSLTSGSLDTQYF
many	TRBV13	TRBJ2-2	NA	TGTGCCAGCAGCTTAGAATGGCAGGGAACCGGGGAGCTGTTTTTT	CASSLEWQGTGELFF
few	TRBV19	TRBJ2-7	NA	TGTGCCAGTAGTATAGGCAGGGCCTACGAGCAGTACTTC	CASSIGRAYEQYF
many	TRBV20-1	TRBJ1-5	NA	TGCAGTGCTAGAGTGGACGGCAATCAGCCCCAGCATTTT	CSARVDGNQPQHF
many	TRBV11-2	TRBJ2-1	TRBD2	TGTGCCAGCAGCTTAAAGTTACTAGCGGGAGGTTACAATGAGCAGTTCTTC	CASSLKLLAGGYNEQFF
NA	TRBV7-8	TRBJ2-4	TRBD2	TGTGCCAGCAGCTTAGCCAAAAAGACTAGCGAACCAGCCAAAAACATTCAGTACTTC	CASSLAKKTSEPAKNIQYF
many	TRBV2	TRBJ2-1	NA	TGTGCCAGCAGCGGGTGGGCCGGGCCCTACAATGAGCAGTTCTTC	CASSGWAGPYNEQFF